This T cell receptor (beta chain) was identified in a study of blood T cell repertoires in COVID-19. Looking at the study overall: Acute and convalescent COVID-19 samples came from the United States, Italy and Spain.

Libraries were prepared by immunoSEQ multiplex PCR; TCRdb keeps only in-frame clonotypes and omits some of them. The sample records about 320,000 clones, approximately 81% being singletons. Individuals drawn from around 24 US areas were roughly 18 to 95 years old. The sequenced sample consisted of PBMCs or T cells enriched from blood (not recorded which). This TCR derives from a woman aged 25-40 years who had been exposed to COVID-19.

The CDR3 here is CASSLRQGGDEQFF. CDR3 in DNA: TGTGCCAGCAGCTTAAGACAGGGTGGCGATGAGCAGTTCTTC. The V call is TRBV7-9, the J call TRBJ2-1; TRBD1 matches 7 bases. The CDR3 is 14 residues long. V trimming: 2 bases; J trimming: 8 bases; junction bases outside the gene matches: 6. Germline CDR1 and CDR2: SEHNR and FQNEAQ (reference sequence).